In this sample, the clone carrying this T cell receptor beta chain turned up a few times. These data come from a study of T-cell reconstitution after alpha-beta-depleted transplantation in children. The V end was cut by 7 bases, the J end by 6 bases, with 20 bases between. The CDR3 covers 14 residues. Germline loops: CDR1 SGHRS, CDR2 YFSETQ. Unique molecular identifiers were used to barcode this TCRbeta library. TCRdb independently ran MiXCR on the PCR reads; one entry per CDR3 protein. This sample yields 490,000 or so distinct CDR3 sequences, of which around 12% are seen a single time; 4.5% to 6% belongs to the top ten.

The receptor was isolated from a human donor who donated a stem cell graft to a child with combined immunodeficiency. Specimen: PBMCs from the stem cell graft donor, collected from the stem cell graft. The V and J genes are TRBV5-1 and TRBJ2-7, with D perhaps TRBD1 or TRBD2 (6 bases each). The CDR3 loop reads CASLGGAGSREQYF. For the CDR3, the DNA is TGCGCCAGCTTGGGGGGCGCGGGTTCTCGCGAGCAGTACTTC.